The clone carrying this T cell receptor beta chain was seen just once. What it binds is unknown. Produced via immunoSEQ multiplex PCR; TCRdb's table is partial and in-frame only. The sample has more than 20,000 clones; roughly 70% are singletons. From germline, CDR1 is MNHEY and CDR2 SVGAGI. The CDR3 has 11 amino acids. The germline V and J ends were trimmed by 4 bases and 7 bases, with 7 bases remaining between them. This specimen comes from a study of vaccination effects on CD4 cells after COVID-19. Study at large: Sampling occurred a median 72 days post second dose, range 14 to 241. Findings and caveats of the study: In the study, convalescent patients were few, and early post-infection timepoints were absent. By a late point after vaccination, infection- and vaccine-induced clones had shrunk markedly through clonal contraction. Only 1 of 255 vaccine-induced clones from healthy vaccinees cross-reacted with common cold coronaviruses.

Antigen-specific CD4+ T cells were first expanded with viral peptide pools by the ViraFEST assay and only then sequenced. When around 9 days of culture had elapsed, CD4+ T cells were isolated. All participants had two doses of either the BNT162b2 or mRNA-1273 vaccine. The chain employs TRBV6-5 and TRBJ1-2; D might be TRBD1 (5 bases). The clonotype was recovered from a human donor who received a COVID-19 vaccine. The sample in question was CD4+ T cells from PBMCs cultured with SARS-CoV-2 spike peptides, obtained after COVID-19 vaccination. The CDR3 region has the DNA TGTGCCAGCAGTTCTGGGGGTGGCTACACCTTC. Translation gives CASSSGGGYTF.